Shown below are 25 T cell receptor beta chains from a single sample sequenced in a study of T cells in Graves' hyperthyroidism and ophthalmopathy. Using RNA transcripts as the source, TCR beta CDR3 regions were amplified. RT-PCR in the first round (using the HTBI primer set) targeted the TCR CDR3. TCRdb fed the multiplex PCR reads into MiXCR, producing one record per CDR3 protein. The table shows about 560,000 distinct CDR3 sequences, with about 14% occurring only once. The sample consisted of blood. These receptors were taken from a woman aged 40 to 55 with Graves' hyperthyroidism.

This clonotype came up many times. V is TRBV6-1 and J is TRBJ1-5, with unresolved D. The CDR3 consists of 13 residues. V lost 6 bases to trimming and J lost 4 bases, with 10 bases between them. Germline CDR1 MNHNS, CDR2 SASEGT. The CDR3: CASRGSENQPQHF. CDR3 DNA sequence: TGTGCCAGCAGAGGATCCGAGAATCAGCCCCAGCATTTT.

This clonotype was recorded many times. This sequence joins TRBV30 and TRBJ2-2, with D possibly TRBD1 on 5 matching bases. There are 12 residues in the CDR3. In germline, CDR1 is GTSNPN, CDR2 SVGIG (reference sequence). Between the trimmed V and J ends, which lost 4 bases and 5 bases, there was a span of 8 bases. DNA for the CDR3: TGTGCCTGGACAGGGCTAACCGGGGAGCTGTTTTTT. Its translation: CAWTGLTGELFF.

This clonotype was seen more than once but under ten times. A read error is possible here, since a much larger clone lies one base away. This chain links TRBV5-1 with TRBJ1-1; unclear D gene. The CDR3 runs to 11 residues. CDR1 SGHRS and CDR2 YFSETQ come from the germline V gene. Trimming shortened V by 2 bases and J by 7 bases, and 6 bases separated the two germline ends. In nucleotides, the CDR3 is TGCGCCAGCAGCTTTGGCATTGAAGCTTTCTTT. Translating gives CASSFGIEAFF. The full variable domain, with the rest looked up from reference TRBV5-1 and TRBJ1-1, is KAGVTQTPRYLIKTRGQQVTLSCSPISGHRSVSWYQQTPGQGLQFLFEYFSETQRNKGNFPGRFSGRQFSNSRSEMNVSTLELGDSALYLCASSFGIEAFFGQGTRLTVV.

V is TRBV27 and J is TRBJ2-7, with a tentative D call TRBD2 (7 bases). Germline CDR1 MNHEY, CDR2 SMNVEV (reference sequence). The CDR3 is 15 amino acids. Trimming removed 3 bases at V and 4 bases at J, with 16 bases between. CDR3 coding DNA: TGTGCCAGCAGTTTTATTGCGGGGGCTCTTTACGAGCAGTACTTC. This translates into CASSFIAGALYEQYF.

This sequence joins TRBV5-6 and TRBJ2-3; 8 positions agree with TRBD1. Germline values: CDR1 SGHDT, CDR2 YYEEEE. V lost 7 bases and J lost 2; bases outside the gene matches: 9. The CDR3 has 15 amino acids. CDR3 sequence: CASAFGTGATDTQYF. CDR3 in DNA: TGTGCCAGCGCTTTCGGGACAGGAGCCACAGATACGCAGTATTTT.

The rearrangement links TRBV30 to TRBJ2-1; D unresolved. CDR1 and CDR2 (germline): GTSNPN, SVGIG (reference sequence). V was shortened by 2 bases and J by 10 bases, with 6 bases between the two germline ends. There are 10 residues in the CDR3. CDR3 in DNA: TGTGCCTGGAGTCTGGGGGAGCAGTTCTTC. Its protein product is CAWSLGEQFF. Full variable domain (rest looked up from reference TRBV30 and TRBJ2-1): SQTIHQWPATLVQPVGSPLSLECTVEGTSNPNLYWYRQAAGRGLQLLFYSVGIGQISSEVPQNLSASRPQDRQFILSSKKLLLSDSGFYLCAWSLGEQFFGPGTRLTVL.

This clonotype was observed many times. The chain links TRBV6-1 to TRBJ2-7, with D possibly matching TRBD1 (5 bases). This CDR3 region has 14 residues. Between the trimmed V and J ends, which lost 1 base and 4 bases, there was a span of 11 bases. Germline V CDR1 and CDR2: MNHNS, SASEGT. This CDR3 is CASSEVGQVYEQYF. The DNA of the CDR3 is TGTGCCAGCAGTGAAGTAGGACAAGTATACGAGCAGTACTTC.

CDR3 region: CASSQEDGGITYEQYF. The CDR3 region has the DNA TGCGCCAGCAGCCAAGAAGATGGAGGCATTACCTACGAGCAGTACTTC. The gene calls are TRBV4-1 and TRBJ2-7; maybe TRBD2 (5 bases). Trimming pared 0 bases from V and 2 bases from J, leaving 14 bases between. Germline V lookup: CDR1 MGHRA, CDR2 YSYEKL. This CDR3 contains 16 residues.

This clonotype was seen ten or more times. The rearrangement links TRBV2 to TRBJ1-5, with 7 nucleotides matching TRBD1. The germline V gene has CDR1 SNHLY and CDR2 FYNNEI. The CDR3 is made up of 15 amino acids. V dropped 1 base and J dropped 5; count of bases not matched to a gene: 5. The CDR3 spells CASSEGQGGHQPQHF. CDR3 DNA sequence: TGTGCCAGCAGTGAAGGACAGGGAGGCCATCAGCCCCAGCATTTT.

This clonotype was seen repeatedly, ten times or more. The chain couples TRBV18 to TRBJ2-1; D gene unclear. V shed 5 bases and J shed 7 bases, with 15 bases lying between them. The length of the CDR3 is 14 residues. Germline CDR1 reads KGHSH; CDR2 reads LQKENI. CDR3 sequence reads: CASSKSAASNEQFF. The CDR3 nucleotides are TGTGCCAGCTCAAAGTCGGCCGCATCGAATGAGCAGTTCTTC. Combining the CDR3 with reference TRBV18 and TRBJ2-1 gives the whole variable domain NAGVMQNPRHLVRRRGQEARLRCSPMKGHSHVYWYRQLPEEGLKFMVYLQKENIIDESGMPKERFSAEFPKEGPSILRIQQVVRGDSAAYFCASSKSAASNEQFFGPGTRLTVL.

In regard to this clonotype: A clone one base away is much larger, so this may be a read error. V gene TRBV7-2 combines with J gene TRBJ2-7; 7 bases match TRBD2. Germline V gene lookup returns CDR1 SGHTA and CDR2 FQGNSA. Trimming cost V 5 bases and J 7 bases; bases outside gene matches: 17. The CDR3 runs 16 residues. The CDR3 DNA reads as TGTGCCAGCAGCCCACCGGGACTAACGGGAGGAGGAGAGCAGTACTTC. Protein: CASSPPGLTGGGEQYF.

This clonotype was recorded at least ten times. The chain combines TRBV28 with TRBJ1-5; tentatively, D is TRBD1 (5 bases). CDR1 MDHEN and CDR2 SYDVKM come from the germline V gene. The length of the CDR3 is 14 residues. V lost 5 bases, J lost 7 bases, and 15 bases lay in between. For the CDR3, the DNA is TGTGCCAGCAGTATGGAGGGGACGAGACAGCCCCAGCATTTT. Its translation: CASSMEGTRQPQHF.

This chain joins TRBV30 and TRBJ1-2; D not certain. The CDR3 has 12 amino acids. The ends were cut back, 0 bases at V and 8 bases at J, with 10 bases in the middle. From germline, CDR1 is GTSNPN and CDR2 SVGIG (reference sequence). As DNA, the CDR3 is TGTGCCTGGAGTGTAGGGCAGGTGGGCTACACCTTC. Amino acids: CAWSVGQVGYTF.

This clonotype was found many times. This chain connects TRBV28 to TRBJ2-3; maybe TRBD2 (6 bases). The CDR3 spans 18 residues. V was trimmed by 1 base and J by 1 base, leaving 18 bases between them. Germline assignment: CDR1 MDHEN and CDR2 SYDVKM. CDR3 region: CASSLSLGRLEGTDTQYF. CDR3 nucleotide sequence: TGTGCCAGCAGTTTATCTCTCGGAAGACTAGAGGGCACAGATACGCAGTATTTT.

Details on this clonotype: A much larger clone is a single base away; this may be a read error. The CDR3 ends on some other residue instead of the conserved phenylalanine or tryptophan, so this is likely a read error. The chain carries TRBV7-9 and TRBJ2-1; D could derive from TRBD1 or TRBD2 (5 bases each). This CDR3 contains 15 residues. V was cut by 5 bases and J by 5 bases, with 16 bases left in between. Germline assignment: CDR1 SEHNR and CDR2 FQNEAQ (reference sequence). The CDR3, as DNA: TGTGCCAGCAGCCCCTCGGTGGGACCACACAATGAGCAGTTCATC. Translation gives CASSPSVGPHNEQFI.

This clonotype showed up many times. The J gene is TRBJ2-1, the V gene TRBV30, with 9 bases identical to TRBD2. J was trimmed by 3 bases and V by 5 bases; bases with no gene match: 8. This CDR3 contains 15 residues. Germline CDR1 reads GTSNPN; CDR2 reads SVGIG (reference sequence). The CDR3 is CAWFRGREGYNEQFF. The DNA for the CDR3 is TGTGCCTGGTTCCGGGGGCGGGAGGGCTACAATGAGCAGTTCTTC.

This clonotype turned up a few times. CDR3 in amino acids: CSARDTHGYEQYF. CDR3 in DNA: TGCAGTGCTAGAGACACACACGGCTACGAGCAGTACTTC. The V and J genes are TRBV20-1 and TRBJ2-7; the D is unclear. The CDR3 consists of 13 residues. Looked up from germline, CDR1 is DFQATT and CDR2 is SNEGSKA (reference sequence). The ends were cut back, 0 bases at V and 3 bases at J, with 9 bases in the middle.

This clonotype was seen more than once but under ten times. The chain employs TRBV16 and TRBJ1-1; 9 bases agree with TRBD1. There are 13 residues in the CDR3. Germline V gives CDR1 KGHSY, CDR2 FQNENV. V gave up 7 bases and J gave up 6 bases; unmatched junction bases: 6. CDR3 amino acids: CASTDRDRAEAFF. The DNA of the CDR3 is TGTGCCAGCACCGACCGGGACAGGGCTGAAGCTTTCTTT.

The genes are TRBV28 and TRBJ2-6, with a tentative D call TRBD1 (7 bases). The CDR3 runs to 18 residues. Germline values: CDR1 MDHEN, CDR2 SYDVKM. Trimming left V 2 bases short and J 0 bases short, with 14 bases between. CDR3 nucleotides: TGTGCCAGCAGTTTAATGTTCCAGGGGGGCTCTGGGGCCAACGTCCTGACTTTC. Its protein is CASSLMFQGGSGANVLTF.

This clonotype was detected many times. The chain links TRBV6-1 to TRBJ2-7, with a tentative D call TRBD2 (6 bases). This CDR3 region has 11 residues. Germline CDR1 MNHNS, CDR2 SASEGT. V was pared by 6 bases and J by 7 bases, with 10 bases between. As DNA, the CDR3 is TGTGCCAGCAGCCTGGCGGGGGAGCAGTACTTC. Amino acids: CASSLAGEQYF.

This clonotype came up many times. The chain couples TRBV7-9 to TRBJ2-3, with 10 bases that match TRBD2. Germline V gene data show CDR1 as SEHNR and CDR2 as FQNEAQ (reference sequence). Losses at the gene ends were 5 bases for V and 7 bases for J; bases not matched to a gene: 12. The CDR3 is 16 residues long. The CDR3 nucleotides read TGTGCCAGCAGCCTATTTCCTAGCGGGGGAGAGAATACGCAGTATTTT. Protein: CASSLFPSGGENTQYF.

The chain uses TRBV27 and TRBJ2-1; the match to TRBD1 covers 10 bases. Germline values: CDR1 MNHEY, CDR2 SMNVEV (reference sequence). The CDR3 is 15 residues long. J was trimmed by 4 bases and V by 9 bases; bases with no gene match: 9. The CDR3 loop reads CARRDRGRIYNEQFF. In nucleotides, the CDR3 is TGTGCCAGAAGAGACAGGGGGCGAATATACAATGAGCAGTTCTTC.

This clonotype appeared many times. The V and J genes are TRBV12-3 or TRBV12-4 and TRBJ1-1, with a possible D match to TRBD1 (5 bases). Trimming stripped 6 bases from V and 6 bases from J, with 17 bases between. The CDR3 sequence is 14 residues long. CDR3 region: CASRIGTAEPEAFF. The CDR3 region has the DNA TGTGCCAGCAGGATCGGGACCGCCGAACCTGAAGCTTTCTTT.

This clonotype was detected many times. The CDR3 nucleotides read TGTGCCAGCAGTTACTACGGACAGGGCGGAGGTATGAACACTGAAGCTTTCTTT. The encoded protein is CASSYYGQGGGMNTEAFF. This chain connects TRBV6-6 to TRBJ1-1; 8 positions agree with TRBD1. CDR1 and CDR2 from the germline V gene are MNHNY and SVGAGI (reference sequence). J gave up 0 bases and V 1 base, and 10 bases lay outside the gene matches. The CDR3 consists of 18 residues.

This clonotype was counted between two and nine times. V is TRBV5-1 and J is TRBJ2-2, with D perhaps TRBD2 (6 bases). The germline gives CDR1 SGHRS, CDR2 YFSETQ. The CDR3 has 16 amino acids. V lost 7 bases and J 1 base, leaving 17 bases between the germline ends. CDR3 sequence reads: CASRGTGLQNTGELFF. The CDR3 DNA follows: TGCGCCAGCCGGGGAACGGGACTCCAGAACACCGGGGAGCTGTTTTTT.